One sample yielded the 21 T cell receptor beta chains listed below, sequenced in a study of T cells after yellow fever vaccination. TCRdb redid the calling of the 5' RACE reads with MiXCR, one entry per CDR3 protein. In the table there are about 510,000 distinct CDR3 sequences, roughly a fifth of which are singletons. Sequenced material: PBMCs, taken roughly 20 days after the first yellow fever vaccination. The origin of the receptors is a man between 18 and 35 years old who received the YFV17D yellow fever vaccine.

This clonotype occurred a few times. This rearrangement joins TRBV5-1 to TRBJ2-5; D not certain. This CDR3 is built from 14 residues. V was trimmed by 3 bases and J by 1 base, leaving 10 bases between them. The germline gives CDR1 SGHRS, CDR2 YFSETQ. The CDR3 loop reads CASSYDSSQETQYF. CDR3 in DNA: TGCGCCAGCAGCTACGACTCCTCCCAAGAGACCCAGTACTTC.

V usage is TRBV19 and J usage is TRBJ1-1, with no clear D. Germline-derived CDR1 and CDR2 are LNHDA and SQIVND (reference sequence). This CDR3 region has 13 residues. The V end was cut by 3 bases, the J end by 5 bases, with 10 bases between. In DNA form, the CDR3 reads TGTGCCAGTAGTATGGTCGAGGAAACTGAAGCTTTCTTT. It is translated as CASSMVEETEAFF.

V gene TRBV5-1 combines with J gene TRBJ2-2, with 10 bases identical to TRBD1. The CDR3 is made up of 17 amino acids. Germline CDR1 reads SGHRS; CDR2 reads YFSETQ. The junction had 7 bases not matched to a gene; V was cut back by 4 bases and J by 1 base. CDR3 nucleotide sequence: TGCGCCAGCAGCGTCCGGGGACAGGGGCAGAACACCGGGGAGCTGTTTTTT. Its translation: CASSVRGQGQNTGELFF. The whole variable domain, filled in from reference TRBV5-1 and TRBJ2-2, reads KAGVTQTPRYLIKTRGQQVTLSCSPISGHRSVSWYQQTPGQGLQFLFEYFSETQRNKGNFPGRFSGRQFSNSRSEMNVSTLELGDSALYLCASSVRGQGQNTGELFFGEGSRLTVL.

The chain links TRBV5-1 to TRBJ2-5; 10 bases align to TRBD2. CDR1 and CDR2 from the germline V gene are SGHRS and YFSETQ. V was pared by 0 bases and J by 5 bases, with 4 bases of the junction left unmatched. This CDR3 region has 15 residues. The chain's CDR3 is CASSLAGTSDETQYF. CDR3 in DNA: TGCGCCAGCAGCTTGGCCGGGACTAGCGATGAGACCCAGTACTTC.

V usage is TRBV19 and J usage is TRBJ2-3; the D is unclear. Germline lookup yields CDR1 LNHDA and CDR2 SQIVND (reference sequence). Deletions cut 5 bases from V and 4 bases from J, with 16 bases between. CDR3 length equals 15 residues. The CDR3 sequence is CASSRTAGWADTQYF. The DNA for the CDR3 is TGTGCCAGTAGTCGGACGGCTGGCTGGGCAGATACGCAGTATTTT.

This chain's CDR3 is CASSEALYGYTF. The DNA for the CDR3 is TGTGCCAGCAGTGAAGCGCTCTATGGCTACACCTTC. The chain has TRBV6-1 and TRBJ1-2, with D hard to call. This CDR3 is built from 12 residues. The germline V gene has CDR1 MNHNS and CDR2 SASEGT. Trimming removed 0 bases from V and 4 bases from J, with 3 bases in between.

The V call is TRBV10-3, the J call TRBJ2-3; unclear D gene. The germline V and J ends were trimmed by 6 bases and 5 bases, with 12 bases remaining between them. CDR3 length: 13 amino acids. Germline assignment: CDR1 ENHRY and CDR2 SYGVKD. The CDR3 is CAIRAVGGDTQYF. CDR3 bases: TGTGCCATCAGAGCCGTGGGCGGAGATACGCAGTATTTT.

V is TRBV24-1 and J is TRBJ2-1; 11 nucleotides agree with TRBD2. Looked up from germline, CDR1 is KGHDR and CDR2 is SFDVKD. The length of the CDR3 is 16 residues. The V and J ends lost 5 bases and 4 bases, in that order; junction bases with no gene match: 6. CDR3 in DNA: TGTGCCACCAGTGCACCCCCTAGCGGGGGGTACAATGAGCAGTTCTTC. Translating gives CATSAPPSGGYNEQFF.

This clonotype was picked up a small number of times. The chain carries TRBV12-3 or TRBV12-4 and TRBJ2-3; D possibly matches TRBD1 or TRBD2 (5 bases each). CDR3 size: 12 residues. The germline V and J ends were trimmed by 3 bases and 9 bases, with 10 bases remaining between them. The CDR3 sequence: CASSFGDGTQYF. The CDR3 region has the DNA TGTGCCAGCAGTTTCGGGGACGGAACGCAGTATTTT.

V usage is TRBV9 and J usage is TRBJ1-3; D ambiguous. The CDR3 spans 14 residues. V shed 3 bases and J shed 0 bases, with 7 bases lying between them. Germline assignment: CDR1 SGDLS and CDR2 YYNGEE. The CDR3 DNA sequence: TGTGCCAGCAGCGCCGAAAGCTCTGGAAACACCATATATTTT. It encodes CASSAESSGNTIYF.

This clonotype was picked up a small number of times. This rearrangement joins TRBV5-1 to TRBJ2-5, with TRBD1 matching 7 bases. This CDR3 is built from 13 residues. The germline V gene encodes CDR1 SGHRS and CDR2 YFSETQ. Unmatched junction bases numbered 10, after V lost 4 bases and J lost 10 bases. The CDR3 sequence: CASSDRDLGIQYF. The CDR3 DNA is TGCGCCAGCAGCGACAGGGATCTAGGGATCCAGTACTTC.

This CDR3 reads CASSSAGAGYEQYV. For the CDR3, the DNA is TGCGCCAGCAGCTCGGCGGGGGCGGGCTACGAGCAGTACGTC. The J gene is TRBJ2-7, the V gene TRBV5-1, with a weak D call TRBD2 (7 bases). The CDR3 has 14 residues. Looked up from germline, CDR1 is SGHRS and CDR2 is YFSETQ. Trimming took 3 bases from V and 3 from J, leaving 13 bases between them.

The chain has TRBV6-5 and TRBJ2-1; 7 bases line up with TRBD2. The J segment lost 11 bases and the V segment lost 2 bases, leaving 9 bases of the junction unmatched. Germline V gene data show CDR1 as MNHEY and CDR2 as SVGAGI. The length of the CDR3 is 14 residues. CDR3 loop: CASSYLSSGEQQFF. CDR3 in DNA: TGTGCCAGCAGTTACCTTTCTAGCGGTGAACAGCAGTTCTTC.

This clonotype was seen at least ten times. The chain links TRBV7-9 to TRBJ2-3; a weak D match, TRBD2 (5 bases). The CDR3 consists of 14 residues. Germline assignment: CDR1 SEHNR and CDR2 FQNEAQ (reference sequence). V was shortened by 5 bases and J by 0 bases, with 9 bases between the two germline ends. In DNA, the CDR3 is TGTGCCAGCAGCCCGAGAGGGAGCACAGATACGCAGTATTTT. It is translated as CASSPRGSTDTQYF.

The rearrangement joins TRBV12-3 or TRBV12-4 to TRBJ1-2; D may be TRBD1 (6 bases). The CDR3 runs to 15 residues. V lost 3 bases and J lost 5, with 16 bases in between. This chain's CDR3 is CASSFGGGTLYGYTF. The CDR3 bases are TGTGCCAGCAGTTTTGGAGGGGGAACCCTATATGGCTACACCTTC.

The chain is built from TRBV27 and TRBJ1-1, with no clear D. Germline CDR1 is MNHEY and CDR2 is SMNVEV (reference sequence). The V gene lost 5 bases and the J gene lost 1 base, with 11 bases spanning the gap. This CDR3 contains 14 residues. The chain's CDR3 is CASSLRMGNTEAFF. CDR3 bases: TGTGCCAGCAGTCTTCGCATGGGGAACACTGAAGCTTTCTTT.

V usage is TRBV4-1 and J usage is TRBJ2-7, with 14 bases that match TRBD2. Germline lookup yields CDR1 MGHRA and CDR2 YSYEKL. The CDR3 runs to 18 residues. Germline trimming cut 0 bases from V and 4 bases from J; bases unmatched to any gene: 8. CDR3 bases: TGCGCCAGCAGCCAAGACCCGTGGACTAGCGGGGGGACGTACGAGCAGTACGTC. It is translated as CASSQDPWTSGGTYEQYV.

The J gene is TRBJ2-5, the V gene TRBV5-4, with 9 bases matching TRBD2. The V segment lost 0 bases and the J segment 13 bases; nucleotides outside the gene matches: 10. This CDR3 spans 14 amino acids. Germline-derived CDR1 and CDR2 are SGHNT and YYREEE (reference sequence). CDR3 sequence (DNA): TGTGCCAGCAGCTTGGAGGTAGCGGGGGCTCGGCGGTACTTC. As protein: CASSLEVAGARRYF.

The rearrangement links TRBV7-2 to TRBJ2-1, with 7 bases fitting TRBD2. Germline CDR1 is SGHTA and CDR2 is FQGNSA. The trim removed 3 bases at V and 0 bases at J, leaving 5 bases unmatched. CDR3 length equals 16 residues. In nucleotides, the CDR3 is TGTGCCAGCAGCTTTGCCGGGGGGAGCTCCTACAATGAGCAGTTCTTC. This translates into CASSFAGGSSYNEQFF.

The chain links TRBV5-1 to TRBJ2-3; the match to TRBD1 covers 9 bases. Germline-derived CDR1 and CDR2 are SGHRS and YFSETQ. This CDR3 is built from 15 residues. J gave up 6 bases and V 4 bases, and 9 bases lay outside the gene matches. The chain's CDR3 is CASSPTGQGADTQYF. The CDR3 DNA reads TGCGCCAGCAGCCCCACGGGACAGGGTGCGGATACGCAGTATTTT.

This clonotype was recorded a few times. The rearrangement joins TRBV7-2 to TRBJ2-3; D is possibly TRBD2 (6 bases). Per the germline V gene, CDR1 is SGHTA and CDR2 is FQGNSA. The CDR3 length is 15 residues. Trimming stripped 5 bases from V and 3 bases from J, with 15 bases between. The CDR3: CASSQTRGATDTQYF. Written as DNA, the CDR3 is TGTGCCAGCAGCCAGACTAGAGGGGCGACAGATACGCAGTATTTT.